This T cell receptor beta chain was documented in a study of PD-1 blockade in classical Hodgkin lymphoma. All patients relapsed after autologous stem cell transplantation, and brentuximab vedotin exposure varied. Comments on this clone: What it binds is unknown.

The study, taken as a whole, reports: Whoever responded completely had baseline diversity much like that seen in newly diagnosed patients. When nivolumab was started under 1 year after ASCT, patients were excluded. Newly diagnosed patients were reported to exhibit reduced baseline TCR diversity relative to healthy donors. Factors driving the repertoire differences, possibly disease activity or prior therapy, remain undefined.

The CDR3 contains 15 residues. Germline CDR1 SGDLS, CDR2 YYNGEE. The V and J ends lost 0 bases and 4 bases respectively, with 10 bases between them. The data were produced by immunoSEQ multiplex PCR, yet TCRdb's version contains in-frame clones alone and is incomplete. Here the sample spans about 58,000 clones, less than 95% being singletons. This TCR came from a human donor with classical Hodgkin lymphoma. The sequencing used peripheral blood mononuclear cells (PBMCs), collected before the second cycle of nivolumab. The rearrangement joins TRBV9 to TRBJ2-2; tentative D call: TRBD1 (7 bases). The chain's CDR3 is CASSVGQGGTGELFF. The CDR3 nucleotides read TGTGCCAGCAGCGTAGGACAGGGAGGCACCGGGGAGCTGTTTTTT. The entire variable domain, with the rest obtained from reference TRBV9 and TRBJ2-2, is as follows: DSGVTQTPKHLITATGQRVTLRCSPRSGDLSVYWYQQSLDQGLQFLIQYYNGEERAKGNILERFSAQQFPDLHSELNLSSLELGDSALYFCASSVGQGGTGELFFGEGSRLTVL.